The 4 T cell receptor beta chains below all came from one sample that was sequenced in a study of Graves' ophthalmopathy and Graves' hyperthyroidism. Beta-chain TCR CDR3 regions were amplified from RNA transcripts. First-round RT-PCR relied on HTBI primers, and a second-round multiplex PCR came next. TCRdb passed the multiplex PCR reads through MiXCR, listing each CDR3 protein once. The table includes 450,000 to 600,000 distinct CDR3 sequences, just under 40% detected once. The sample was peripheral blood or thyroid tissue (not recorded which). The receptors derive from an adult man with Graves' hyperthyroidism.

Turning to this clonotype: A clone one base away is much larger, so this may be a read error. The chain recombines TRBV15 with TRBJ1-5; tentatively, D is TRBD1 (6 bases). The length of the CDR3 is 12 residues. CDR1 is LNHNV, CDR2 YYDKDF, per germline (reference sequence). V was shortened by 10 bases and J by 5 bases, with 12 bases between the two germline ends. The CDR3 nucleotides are TGTGCCAGAAGCCGGACAGATCAGCCCCAGCATTTT. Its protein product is CARSRTDQPQHF.

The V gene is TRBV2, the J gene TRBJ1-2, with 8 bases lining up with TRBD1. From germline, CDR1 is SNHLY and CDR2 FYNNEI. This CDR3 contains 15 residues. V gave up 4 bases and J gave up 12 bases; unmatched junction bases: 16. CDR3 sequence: CASSGPPDRVAGNTF. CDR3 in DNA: TGTGCCAGCAGTGGTCCGCCGGACAGGGTGGCTGGAAACACCTTC.

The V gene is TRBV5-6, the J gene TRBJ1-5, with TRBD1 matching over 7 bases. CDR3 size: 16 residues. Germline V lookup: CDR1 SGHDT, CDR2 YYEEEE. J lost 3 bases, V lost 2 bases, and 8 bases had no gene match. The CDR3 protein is CASSLPGGRNNQPQHF. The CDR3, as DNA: TGTGCCAGCAGCTTACCAGGGGGTAGGAACAATCAGCCCCAGCATTTT.

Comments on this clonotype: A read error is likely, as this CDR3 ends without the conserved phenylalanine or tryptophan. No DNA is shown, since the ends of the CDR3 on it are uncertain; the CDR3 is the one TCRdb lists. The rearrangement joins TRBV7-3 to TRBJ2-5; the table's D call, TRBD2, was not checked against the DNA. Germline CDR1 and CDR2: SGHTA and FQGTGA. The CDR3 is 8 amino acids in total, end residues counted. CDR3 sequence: CASSTGTS.